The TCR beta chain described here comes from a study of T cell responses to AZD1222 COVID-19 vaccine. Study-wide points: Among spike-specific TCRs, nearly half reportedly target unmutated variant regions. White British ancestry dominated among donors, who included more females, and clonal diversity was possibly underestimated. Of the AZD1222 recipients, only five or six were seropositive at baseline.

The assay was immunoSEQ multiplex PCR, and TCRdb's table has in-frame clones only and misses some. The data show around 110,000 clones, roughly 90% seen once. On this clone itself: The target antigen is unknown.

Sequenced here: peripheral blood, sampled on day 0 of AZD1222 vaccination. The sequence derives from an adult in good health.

CDR3 protein: CASSLEPNTGELFF. DNA of the CDR3: TGTGCCAGCAGCTTAGAACCGAACACCGGGGAGCTGTTTTTT. V is TRBV7-6 and J is TRBJ2-2, with D uncertain. Trimming removed 1 base at V and 0 bases at J, with 3 bases between. The CDR3 sequence is 14 residues long. Germline V gene sequence: CDR1 SGHVS, CDR2 FNYEAQ.